Sequencing of this T cell receptor beta chain was carried out in a study of blood T cell repertoires in COVID-19. Categorization into cohorts depended on clinical history that participants reported. TCRdb keeps only in-frame clones here, not all; method: immunoSEQ multiplex PCR. This sample has around 250,000 clones, with roughly 86% found just once. Germline V gene lookup returns CDR1 SGHVS and CDR2 FNYEAQ. V gave up 5 bases and J gave up 2 bases; unmatched junction bases: 7. The CDR3 loop spans 15 amino acids. Sequencing input: PBMCs or T cells enriched from blood (not recorded which). The TCR originated in a woman aged 45-65 years who had recovered from COVID-19. The V and J genes are TRBV7-6 and TRBJ2-3, with TRBD1 matching 7 bases. The CDR3 protein is CASSTTRGYTDTQYF. The CDR3 DNA is TGTGCCAGCAGCACAACCAGGGGGTACACAGATACGCAGTATTTT.